A selection of T cell receptor beta chains follows, all from one sample in a study of blood T cell repertoires in COVID-19. Generated by immunoSEQ multiplex PCR, the TCRdb table keeps only in-frame clones and is missing some. The table lists roughly 46,000 clones, approximately 83% of them singletons. The sample was peripheral blood. The receptors derive from a human donor in a cohort sampled during active COVID-19. The donor label of this sample is uncertain. Each CDR3 is given with its conserved first and last residue. Fields, in order: clone size, J gene, CDR3 length, V gene, D gene, CDR3 DNA, CDR3 protein. D genes are given only for firm matches. A clone size is listed for some rows: how often the clone was seen (once, few, many), or a class if it is expanded.

- | TRBJ2-1 | 15 | TRBV6-5 | TRBD2 | TGTGCCAGCACGCCTAGCGGGGGGTGGTACAATGAGCAGTTCTTC | CASTPSGGWYNEQFF
few | TRBJ1-5 | 15 | TRBV4-1 | - | TGCGCCAGCAGCCAGTCCCAGGGCCGAAATCAGCCCCAGCATTTT | CASSQSQGRNQPQHF
- | TRBJ1-6 | 15 | TRBV5-5 | - | TGTGCCAGCAGCTTGGGGGCGACAGGTAATTCACCCCTCCACTTT | CASSLGATGNSPLHF
- | TRBJ2-5 | 13 | TRBV4-1 | - | TGCGCCAGCAGCCCTACAGATCAAGAGACCCAGTACTTC | CASSPTDQETQYF
- | TRBJ2-3 | 15 | TRBV29-1 | TRBD2 | TGCAGCGTGCAAACCGGGACTAGCGTGTCAGATACGCAGTATTTT | CSVQTGTSVSDTQYF
- | TRBJ1-6 | 19 | TRBV19 | - | TGTGCCAGTAGTACGACAGTGCTTTCCTCCAGCTCCTATAATTCACCCCTCCACTTT | CASSTTVLSSSSYNSPLHF
- | TRBJ2-2 | 15 | TRBV5-5 | - | TGTGCCAGCAGCTTGAGGGGGTTGAACACCGGGGAGCTGTTTTTT | CASSLRGLNTGELFF
- | TRBJ2-4 | 15 | TRBV27 | TRBD1 | TGTGCCAGCATTCGACAGGGTGTAGCCAAAAACATTCAGTACTTC | CASIRQGVAKNIQYF
- | TRBJ2-1 | 15 | TRBV28 | TRBD2 | TGTGCCAGCAGTCCTAGCGGGGGGAACTACAATGAGCAGTTCTTC | CASSPSGGNYNEQFF
- | TRBJ2-2 | 16 | TRBV15 | - | TGTGCCACCAGCAGAGGTCGACAGCATAACACCGGGGAGCTGTTTTTT | CATSRGRQHNTGELFF
once | TRBJ1-1 | 13 | TRBV6-5 | - | TGTGCCAGCAGTTACGGTCCATTCGGTGAAGCTTTCTTT | CASSYGPFGEAFF
- | TRBJ1-2 | 14 | TRBV6-5 | - | TGTGCCAGCAGTCCCTCCTCGGGGAGCTATGGCTACACCTTC | CASSPSSGSYGYTF
- | TRBJ1-5 | 15 | TRBV18 | TRBD1 | TGTGCCAGCTCAATTCGACAGGGTGGGGATCAGCCCCAGCATTTT | CASSIRQGGDQPQHF
- | TRBJ2-7 | 14 | TRBV7-6 | - | TGTGCCAGCAGCTTAGCGAGCAGGGGATACGAGCAGTACTTC | CASSLASRGYEQYF
- | TRBJ1-2 | 14 | TRBV6-4 | - | TGTGCCAGCAGTGAACAACAGGGAATGGGACACTACACCTTC | CASSEQQGMGHYTF
- | TRBJ1-2 | 14 | TRBV5-1 | - | TGCGCCAGCAGCTCGGACGCAGGGGCTAGTGGCTACACCTTC | CASSSDAGASGYTF
once | TRBJ2-5 | 13 | TRBV6-5 | - | TGTGCCAGCAGACCAGGCGACCAAGAGACCCAGTACTTC | CASRPGDQETQYF
- | TRBJ1-2 | 13 | TRBV20-1 | - | TGCAGTGCTAGTGACCGGAGGAGCTATGGCTACACCTTC | CSASDRRSYGYTF
few | TRBJ2-3 | 16 | TRBV4-3 | TRBD2 | TGCGCCAGCAGCCAAGAACCTAGCGGGCAGACAGATACGCAGTATTTT | CASSQEPSGQTDTQYF
once | TRBJ2-3 | 13 | TRBV5-6 | TRBD2 | TGTGCCAGCAGCTGGGAGGGTTCAGATACGCAGTATTTT | CASSWEGSDTQYF
- | TRBJ2-3 | 17 | TRBV29-1 | TRBD2 | TGCAGCGTACAAATCAAACGAGCGGGGGGCGTCGCAGATACGCAGTATTTT | CSVQIKRAGGVADTQYF
- | TRBJ2-7 | 11 | TRBV6-1 | - | TGTGCCAGCAGTGAGAGCTACGAGCAGTACTTC | CASSESYEQYF
- | TRBJ2-2 | 16 | TRBV19 | - | TGTGCCAGTAGTATCGGCGGCAGGGTGGGGCCCGGGGAGCTGTTTTTT | CASSIGGRVGPGELFF
- | TRBJ2-2 | 17 | TRBV6-6 | TRBD2 | TGTGCCAGCAGTCGCTCCCTAGCGGGGGGTGGCACCGGGGAGCTGTTTTTT | CASSRSLAGGGTGELFF
- | TRBJ2-6 | 19 | TRBV28 | - | TGTGCCAGCAGTTCCCCCTTCAGTCAGGTTGGTGGAGGGGCCAACGTCCTGACTTTC | CASSSPFSQVGGGANVLTF
- | TRBJ2-3 | 13 | TRBV30 | TRBD2 | TGTGCCTTCGGGACTAGCGGGACAGATACGCAGTATTTT | CAFGTSGTDTQYF
once | TRBJ1-3 | 18 | TRBV7-3 | - | TGTGCCAGCAGTTTGGTCGGTGGTGGAGGGTCCGGGAGAAACACCATATATTTT | CASSLVGGGGSGRNTIYF
few | TRBJ2-5 | 15 | TRBV9 | TRBD2 | TGTGCCAGCAGCGTTGGGACTACCCCTCAAGAGACCCAGTACTTC | CASSVGTTPQETQYF
- | TRBJ2-7 | 13 | TRBV5-1 | - | TGCGCCAGCAGCTGGCGGGGCCCCCACGAGCAGTACTTC | CASSWRGPHEQYF
- | TRBJ1-2 | 15 | TRBV19 | TRBD1 | TGTGCCAGTAGTTCAACCGGGACAGCCAACCTTGGCTACACCTTC | CASSSTGTANLGYTF
once | TRBJ1-5 | 15 | TRBV6-1 | TRBD1 | TGTGCCAGCAGTGAAGTGACAGGGGTCAATCAGCCCCAGCATTTT | CASSEVTGVNQPQHF
- | TRBJ2-5 | 15 | TRBV5-4 | - | TGTGCCAGCAGCCACTTGGATCCGGGTTCGGAGACCCAGTACTTC | CASSHLDPGSETQYF
- | TRBJ2-6 | 15 | TRBV21-1 | - | TGTGCCAGCAGCAAAGTATCCTCTGGGGCCAACGTCCTGACTTTC | CASSKVSSGANVLTF
- | TRBJ2-7 | 16 | TRBV4-1 | - | TGCGCCAGCAGCCGCACGACAGATCTTTCTACCTACGAGCAGTACTTC | CASSRTTDLSTYEQYF
- | TRBJ2-1 | 15 | TRBV11-1 | TRBD2 | TGTGCCAGCAGTCCAAGACTAGCGGGGGGCCGGAGGCAGTTCTTC | CASSPRLAGGRRQFF
- | TRBJ2-5 | 14 | TRBV19 | - | TGTGCCAGTAGTATAGCGGTTCACCAAGAGACCCAGTACTTC | CASSIAVHQETQYF
- | TRBJ1-1 | 13 | TRBV6-1 | - | TGTGCCAGCAGTGAACGGGGGGCCACTGAAGCTTTCTTT | CASSERGATEAFF
- | TRBJ1-4 | 13 | TRBV3-1/TRBV3-2 | - | TGTGCCAGCAGCCAAGGAGGGGGTGAAAAACTGTTTTTT | CASSQGGGEKLFF
few | TRBJ1-1 | 14 | TRBV5-1 | TRBD1 | TGCGCCAGCAGCCCGGACAGGGCGAACACTGAAGCTTTCTTT | CASSPDRANTEAFF
- | TRBJ2-2 | 16 | TRBV21-1 | - | TGTGCCAGCAGCAAAACACTGGGGGAGGGCACCGGGGAGCTGTTTTTT | CASSKTLGEGTGELFF
- | TRBJ2-3 | 15 | TRBV7-3 | TRBD2 | TGTGCCAGCAGCTCTGCGGGGGGTCAGTTGGATACGCAGTATTTT | CASSSAGGQLDTQYF
- | TRBJ1-1 | 14 | TRBV5-4 | - | TGTGCCAGCAGCTCCGGACATATGAACACTGAAGCTTTCTTT | CASSSGHMNTEAFF
- | TRBJ1-1 | 11 | TRBV14 | - | TGTGCCAGCAGCCAAGTCGGGGGAGCTTTCTTT | CASSQVGGAFF
once | TRBJ1-1 | 15 | TRBV2 | - | TGTGCCAGCAGTGAAGGGACTAAAATGAACACTGAAGCTTTCTTT | CASSEGTKMNTEAFF
- | TRBJ2-1 | 14 | TRBV7-3 | TRBD1 | TGTGCCAGCAGTTTAGGGACAGCCTACAATGAGCAGTTCTTC | CASSLGTAYNEQFF
- | TRBJ2-1 | 18 | TRBV10-3 | TRBD2 | TGTGCCATCAGTGAGTCGAAAGCTAGCGGGGCCTCCTACAATGAGCAGTTCTTC | CAISESKASGASYNEQFF
- | TRBJ1-1 | 17 | TRBV28 | - | TGTGCCAGCAGTTTCAACCCCGGAGGAGCCTGGAACACTGAAGCTTTCTTT | CASSFNPGGAWNTEAFF
- | TRBJ2-1 | 13 | TRBV19 | - | TGTGCCAGTAGTAATAAGGGGATCAGGGTGCAGTTCTTC | CASSNKGIRVQFF
- | TRBJ1-6 | 15 | TRBV6-5 | TRBD1 | TGTGCCAGCAGTCTCCGGGACAGCCGAAATCTACCCCTCCACTTT | CASSLRDSRNLPLHF
- | TRBJ1-2 | 13 | TRBV10-3 | - | TGTGCCATCAGTGTTCAGGGGTCGGAAGGCTACACCTTC | CAISVQGSEGYTF
few | TRBJ2-1 | 14 | TRBV27 | TRBD2 | TGTGCCAGCAGTTCTAGCGGGCTGTTTAATGAGCAGTTCTTC | CASSSSGLFNEQFF
- | TRBJ2-3 | 17 | TRBV3-1/TRBV3-2 | TRBD2 | TGTGCCAGCAGCCGAGGACTAGCGGGGGGATCCACAGATACGCAGTATTTT | CASSRGLAGGSTDTQYF
- | TRBJ2-5 | 12 | TRBV18 | - | TGTGCCAGCTCACCCAGGGTAGAGACCCAGTACTTC | CASSPRVETQYF
- | TRBJ2-5 | 13 | TRBV4-1 | - | TGCGCCAGCAGCCAAGAAGTGACCAGGAAACAGTACTTC | CASSQEVTRKQYF
- | TRBJ1-6 | 15 | TRBV10-3 | TRBD1 | TGTGCCATCAGTGAGTCGGGGACAGGAAATTCACCCCTCCACTTT | CAISESGTGNSPLHF
- | TRBJ2-7 | 17 | TRBV5-4 | TRBD1 | TGTGCCAGCAGCCTCCGGACAGGGCTACCCTTCTCCTACGAGCAGTACTTC | CASSLRTGLPFSYEQYF